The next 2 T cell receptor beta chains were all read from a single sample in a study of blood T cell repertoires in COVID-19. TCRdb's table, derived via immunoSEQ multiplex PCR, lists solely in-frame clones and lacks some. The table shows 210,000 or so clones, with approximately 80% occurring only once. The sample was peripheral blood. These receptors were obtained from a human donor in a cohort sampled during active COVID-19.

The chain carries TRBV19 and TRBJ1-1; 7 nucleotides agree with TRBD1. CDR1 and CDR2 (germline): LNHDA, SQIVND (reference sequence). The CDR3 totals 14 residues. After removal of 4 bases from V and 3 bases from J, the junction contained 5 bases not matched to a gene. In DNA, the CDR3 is TGTGCCAGTAGTACAAGACAGGGCGACACTGAAGCTTTCTTT. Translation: CASSTRQGDTEAFF. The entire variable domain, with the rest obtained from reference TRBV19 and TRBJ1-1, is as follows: DGGITQSPKYLFRKEGQNVTLSCEQNLNHDAMYWYRQDPGQGLRLIYYSQIVNDFQKGDIAEGYSVSREKKESFPLTVTSAQKNPTAFYLCASSTRQGDTEAFFGQGTRLTVV.

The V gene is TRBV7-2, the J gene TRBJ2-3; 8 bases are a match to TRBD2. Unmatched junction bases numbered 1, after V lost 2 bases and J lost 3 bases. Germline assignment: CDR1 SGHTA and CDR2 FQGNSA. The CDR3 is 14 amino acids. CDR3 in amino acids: CASSLRGGTDTQYF. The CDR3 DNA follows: TGTGCCAGCAGCTTACGCGGGGGGACAGATACGCAGTATTTT.